This T cell receptor (beta chain) was found in a study of spatial heterogeneity in lung cancer. The wider study: Detection consistently captured more beta-chain sequences than alpha-chain sequences. Broader study findings: Follow-up blood showed ubiquitous expanded tumor TCRs less than blood at resection did.

Each TCR cDNA molecule carried a unique molecular identifier. TCRdb recomputed calls from the 5' RACE reads with MiXCR, one row per CDR3 protein. This sample carries more than 20,000 distinct CDR3 sequences, over 4.5% of them seen once, and the ten largest clones take approximately 30%. The table lists this clonotype with many counts. Its antigen remains unknown. The germline CDR1 and CDR2 sequences are DFQATT and SNEGSKA (reference sequence). Unmatched junction bases numbered 6, after V lost 1 base and J lost 6 bases. The CDR3 length is 15 residues. Time point: sample taken at primary tumor resection. Frozen PBMC, nontumor lung or tumor provided whole RNA, which was sequenced unsorted. Untreated early-stage non-small cell lung cancer patients, over 55 in total, were the donors.

This clonotype was sampled from a male donor with early-stage non-small cell lung cancer. Sample: PBMCs, taken at surgery. The rearrangement joins TRBV20-1 to TRBJ2-2; 9 nucleotides match TRBD1. CDR3 bases: TGCAGTGCTAGAGTCGGACAGGGGTTCGCCGGGGAGCTGTTTTTT. Translation gives CSARVGQGFAGELFF.